This T cell receptor (beta chain) comes out of a study of blood T cell repertoires in COVID-19. CDR1 is SGHAT and CDR2 is FQNNGV in the germline V gene. The CDR3 length is 16 residues. V trimming: 4 bases; J trimming: 5 bases; junction bases outside the gene matches: 11. Some clones are missing from TCRdb's copy, which holds only in-frame ones; the method was immunoSEQ multiplex PCR. Among about 180,000 clones, about 91% were seen once, and the ten largest hold about 4.1%. This TCR came from a woman in her twenties or thirties with acute or convalescent COVID-19. What was sequenced was peripheral blood. The chain joins TRBV11-2 to TRBJ2-1; the match to TRBD1 covers 7 bases. The CDR3, as DNA: TGTGCCAGCAGCTCGACGAGGGGGACAGCCGACAATGAGCAGTTCTTC. The encoded protein is CASSSTRGTADNEQFF.